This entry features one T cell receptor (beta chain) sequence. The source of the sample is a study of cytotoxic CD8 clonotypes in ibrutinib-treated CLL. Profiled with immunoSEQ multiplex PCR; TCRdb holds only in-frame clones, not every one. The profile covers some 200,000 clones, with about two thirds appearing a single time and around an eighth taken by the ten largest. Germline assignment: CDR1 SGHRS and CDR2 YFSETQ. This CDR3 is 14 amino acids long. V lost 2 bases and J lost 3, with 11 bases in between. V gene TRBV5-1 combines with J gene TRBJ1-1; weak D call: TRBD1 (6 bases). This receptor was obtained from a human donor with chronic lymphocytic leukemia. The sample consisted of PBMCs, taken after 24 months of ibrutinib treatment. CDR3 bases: TGCGCCAGCAGCTTTTCACAGGGAGACACTGAAGCTTTCTTT. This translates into CASSFSQGDTEAFF.